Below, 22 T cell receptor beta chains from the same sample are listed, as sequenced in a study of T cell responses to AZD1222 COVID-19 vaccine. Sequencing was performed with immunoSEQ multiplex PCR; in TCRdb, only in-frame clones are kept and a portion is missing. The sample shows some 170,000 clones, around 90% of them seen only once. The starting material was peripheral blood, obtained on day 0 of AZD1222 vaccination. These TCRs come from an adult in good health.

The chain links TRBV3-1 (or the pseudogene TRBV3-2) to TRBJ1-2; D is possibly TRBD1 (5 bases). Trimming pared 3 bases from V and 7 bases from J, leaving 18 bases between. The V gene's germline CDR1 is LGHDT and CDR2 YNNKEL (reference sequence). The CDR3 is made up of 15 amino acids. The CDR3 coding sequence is TGTGCCAGCAGCCAGGGGCCGGATCCGATTGGTGGCTACACCTTC. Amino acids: CASSQGPDPIGGYTF.

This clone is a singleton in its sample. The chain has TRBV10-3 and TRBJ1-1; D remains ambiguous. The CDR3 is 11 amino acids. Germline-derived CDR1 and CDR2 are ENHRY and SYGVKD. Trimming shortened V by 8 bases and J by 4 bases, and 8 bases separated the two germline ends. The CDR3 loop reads CAIGPATEAFF. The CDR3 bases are TGTGCCATCGGCCCAGCCACTGAAGCTTTCTTT.

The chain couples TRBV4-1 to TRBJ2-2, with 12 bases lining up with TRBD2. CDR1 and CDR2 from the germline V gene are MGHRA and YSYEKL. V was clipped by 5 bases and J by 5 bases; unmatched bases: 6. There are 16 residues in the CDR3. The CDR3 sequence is CASSARTSGRTGELFF. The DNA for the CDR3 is TGCGCCAGCAGCGCCCGAACTAGCGGGAGGACCGGGGAGCTGTTTTTT.

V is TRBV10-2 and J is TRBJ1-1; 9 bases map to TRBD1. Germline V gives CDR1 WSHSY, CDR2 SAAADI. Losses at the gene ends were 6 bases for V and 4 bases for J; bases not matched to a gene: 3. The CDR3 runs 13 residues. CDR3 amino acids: CASRRDRVTEAFF. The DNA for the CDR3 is TGCGCCAGCAGGCGGGACAGGGTCACTGAAGCTTTCTTT.

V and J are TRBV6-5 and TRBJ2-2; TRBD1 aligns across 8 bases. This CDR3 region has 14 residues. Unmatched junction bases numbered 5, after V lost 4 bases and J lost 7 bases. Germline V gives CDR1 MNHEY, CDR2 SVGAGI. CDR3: CASSSNRGNGELFF. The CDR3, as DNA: TGTGCCAGCAGTTCGAACAGGGGGAACGGGGAGCTGTTTTTT.

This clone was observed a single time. The CDR3 DNA reads as TGTGCCAGTAGGGGCGGATATAGCAATCAGCCCCAGCATTTT. Amino acid sequence: CASRGGYSNQPQHF. V and J are TRBV19 and TRBJ1-5; D is undetermined. Trimming stripped 6 bases from V and 0 bases from J, with 9 bases between. This CDR3 is 14 amino acids long. In germline, CDR1 is LNHDA, CDR2 SQIVND (reference sequence).

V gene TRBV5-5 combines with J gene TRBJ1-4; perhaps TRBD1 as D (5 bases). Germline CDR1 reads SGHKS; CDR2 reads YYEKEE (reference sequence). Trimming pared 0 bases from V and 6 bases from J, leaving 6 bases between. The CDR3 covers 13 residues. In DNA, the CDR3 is TGTGCCAGCAGCTTGGGCAGGGATGAAAAACTGTTTTTT. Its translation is CASSLGRDEKLFF.

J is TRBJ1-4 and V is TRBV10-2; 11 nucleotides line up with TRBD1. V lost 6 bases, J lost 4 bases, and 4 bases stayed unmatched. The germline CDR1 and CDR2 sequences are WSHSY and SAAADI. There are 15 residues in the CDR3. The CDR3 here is CASRDRGLGNEKLFF. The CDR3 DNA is TGCGCCAGCAGGGACAGGGGGCTCGGTAATGAAAAACTGTTTTTT.

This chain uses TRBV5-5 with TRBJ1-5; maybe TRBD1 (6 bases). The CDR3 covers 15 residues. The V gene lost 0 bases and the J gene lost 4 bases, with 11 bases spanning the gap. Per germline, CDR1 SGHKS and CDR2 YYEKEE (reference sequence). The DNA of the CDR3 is TGTGCCAGCAGCTTGGACCAGGGGCCAAATCAGCCCCAGCATTTT. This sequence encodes CASSLDQGPNQPQHF.

The CDR3 bases are TGTGCCAGCAGCTCGCAGGAGGGCTCTGGAAACACCATATATTTT. It codes for CASSSQEGSGNTIYF. The chain carries TRBV7-7 and TRBJ1-3; no definite D call. Germline V lookup: CDR1 SSHAT, CDR2 FNYEAQ (reference sequence). The CDR3 loop spans 15 amino acids. V lost 4 bases and J lost 0, with 10 bases in between.

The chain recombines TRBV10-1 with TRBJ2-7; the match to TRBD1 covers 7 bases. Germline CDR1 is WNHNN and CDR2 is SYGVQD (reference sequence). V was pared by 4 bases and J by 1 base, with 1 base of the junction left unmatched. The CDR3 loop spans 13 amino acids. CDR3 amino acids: CASSGDRSYEQYF. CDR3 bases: TGCGCCAGCAGTGGGGACAGATCCTACGAGCAGTACTTC.

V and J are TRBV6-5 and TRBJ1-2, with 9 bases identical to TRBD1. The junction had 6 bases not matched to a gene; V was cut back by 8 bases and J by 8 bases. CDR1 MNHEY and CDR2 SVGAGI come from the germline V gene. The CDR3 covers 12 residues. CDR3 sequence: CASGDRARGYTF. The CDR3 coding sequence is TGTGCCAGCGGGGACAGGGCGAGAGGCTACACCTTC.

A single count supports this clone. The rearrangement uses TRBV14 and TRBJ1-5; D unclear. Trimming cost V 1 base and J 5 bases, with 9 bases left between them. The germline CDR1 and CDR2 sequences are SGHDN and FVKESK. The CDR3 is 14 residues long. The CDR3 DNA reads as TGTGCCAGCAGCCAAGCGGGAAAGCATCAGCCCCAGCATTTT. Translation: CASSQAGKHQPQHF.

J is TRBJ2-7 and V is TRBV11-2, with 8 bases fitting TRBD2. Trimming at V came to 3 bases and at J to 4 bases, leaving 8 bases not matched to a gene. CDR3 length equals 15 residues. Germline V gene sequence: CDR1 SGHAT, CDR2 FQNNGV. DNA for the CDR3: TGTGCCAGCAGCTTTCGAAGCGGGAGTTCGTACGAGCAGTACTTC. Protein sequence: CASSFRSGSSYEQYF.

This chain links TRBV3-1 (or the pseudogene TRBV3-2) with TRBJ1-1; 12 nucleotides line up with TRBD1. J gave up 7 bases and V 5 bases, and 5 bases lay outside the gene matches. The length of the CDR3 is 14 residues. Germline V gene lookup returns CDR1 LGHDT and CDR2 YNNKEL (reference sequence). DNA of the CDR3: TGTGCCAGCAGCGCCCGGGACAGGGGGCATGAAGCTTTCTTT. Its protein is CASSARDRGHEAFF.

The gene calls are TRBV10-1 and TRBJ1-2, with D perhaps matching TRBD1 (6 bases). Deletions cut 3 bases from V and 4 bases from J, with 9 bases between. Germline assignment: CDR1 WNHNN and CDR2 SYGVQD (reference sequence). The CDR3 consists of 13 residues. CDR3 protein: CASSEQGPYGYTF. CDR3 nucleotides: TGCGCCAGCAGTGAACAGGGCCCCTATGGCTACACCTTC.

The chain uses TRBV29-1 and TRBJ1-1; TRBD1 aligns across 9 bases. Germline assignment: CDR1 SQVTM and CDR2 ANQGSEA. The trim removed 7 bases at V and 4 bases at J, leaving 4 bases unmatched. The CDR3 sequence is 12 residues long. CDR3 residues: CSAGQGPTEAFF. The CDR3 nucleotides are TGCAGCGCAGGACAGGGGCCCACTGAAGCTTTCTTT.

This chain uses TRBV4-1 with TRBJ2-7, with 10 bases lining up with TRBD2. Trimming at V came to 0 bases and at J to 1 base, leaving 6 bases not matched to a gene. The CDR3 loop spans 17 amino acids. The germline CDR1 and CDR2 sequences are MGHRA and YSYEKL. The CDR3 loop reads CASSQEPTSGKSYEQYF. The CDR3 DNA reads TGCGCCAGCAGCCAAGAACCCACTAGCGGGAAGTCCTACGAGCAGTACTTC.

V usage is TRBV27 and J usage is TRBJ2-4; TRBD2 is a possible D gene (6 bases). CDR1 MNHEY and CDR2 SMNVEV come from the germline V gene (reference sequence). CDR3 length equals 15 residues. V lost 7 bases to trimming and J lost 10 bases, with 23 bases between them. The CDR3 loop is CASTTGSRGNGIQYF. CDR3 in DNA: TGTGCCAGCACCACCGGGAGCCGCGGGAATGGGATTCAGTACTTC.

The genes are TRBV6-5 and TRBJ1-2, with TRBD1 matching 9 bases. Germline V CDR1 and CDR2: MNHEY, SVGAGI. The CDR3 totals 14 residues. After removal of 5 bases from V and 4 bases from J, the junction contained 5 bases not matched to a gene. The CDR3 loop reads CASSPPTGGYGYTF. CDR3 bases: TGTGCCAGCAGTCCGCCGACAGGGGGCTATGGCTACACCTTC.

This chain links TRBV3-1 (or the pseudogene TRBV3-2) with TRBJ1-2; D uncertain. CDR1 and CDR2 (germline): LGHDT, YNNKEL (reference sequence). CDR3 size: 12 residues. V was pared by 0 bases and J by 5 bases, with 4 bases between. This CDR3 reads CASSQEGYGYTF. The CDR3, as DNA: TGTGCCAGCAGCCAAGAGGGTTATGGCTACACCTTC.

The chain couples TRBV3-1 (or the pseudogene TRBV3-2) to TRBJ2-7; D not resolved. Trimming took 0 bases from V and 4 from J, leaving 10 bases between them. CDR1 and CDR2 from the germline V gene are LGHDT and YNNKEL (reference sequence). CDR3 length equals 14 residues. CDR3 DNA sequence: TGTGCCAGCAGCCAAGAACCCCCTGGTTACGAGCAGTACTTC. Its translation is CASSQEPPGYEQYF.